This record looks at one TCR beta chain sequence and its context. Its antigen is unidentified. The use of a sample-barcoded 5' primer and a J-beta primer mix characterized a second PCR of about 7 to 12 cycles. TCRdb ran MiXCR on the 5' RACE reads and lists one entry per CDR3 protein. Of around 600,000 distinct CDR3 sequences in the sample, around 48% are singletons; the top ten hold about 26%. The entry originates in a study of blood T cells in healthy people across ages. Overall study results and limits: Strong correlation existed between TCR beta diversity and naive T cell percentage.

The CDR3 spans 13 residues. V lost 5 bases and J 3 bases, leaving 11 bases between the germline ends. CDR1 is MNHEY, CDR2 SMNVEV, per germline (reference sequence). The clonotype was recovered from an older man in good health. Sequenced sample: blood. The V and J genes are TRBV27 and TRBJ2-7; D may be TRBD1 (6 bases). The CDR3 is CASSPPDSYEQYF. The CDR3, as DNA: TGTGCCAGCAGTCCTCCGGACAGCTACGAGCAGTACTTC.